These 5 T cell receptor beta chains originate from one sample sequenced in a study of T-cell reconstitution after alpha-beta-depleted transplantation in children. The authors prepared the TCRbeta library with unique molecular identifiers. MiXCR, applied by TCRdb to the PCR reads, yields one record per CDR3 protein. The data hold about 240,000 distinct CDR3 sequences, with under 30% observed a single time. The source was PBMCs, collected before TCRalphabeta/CD19-depleted stem cell transplant. These receptors all stem from a girl aged 2 to 10 with Fanconi anemia, due to receive a stem cell transplant.

This clonotype has a count of ten or more. V usage is TRBV12-3 or TRBV12-4 and J usage is TRBJ1-1, with D tentatively TRBD1 (5 bases). The CDR3 runs 14 residues. With 8 bases removed from V and 1 base from J, the gap between germline ends came to 14 bases. In nucleotides, the CDR3 is TGTGCCAGCGCATTGGGACTGCGGAACACTGAAGCTTTCTTT. As protein: CASALGLRNTEAFF.

This clonotype came up a few times. The chain has TRBV20-1 and TRBJ2-5; TRBD2 matches 11 bases. The length of the CDR3 is 15 residues. With 6 bases clipped from V and 0 bases from J, the junction kept 6 bases outside the gene matches. CDR1 and CDR2 from the germline V gene are DFQATT and SNEGSKA (reference sequence). The CDR3 region is CSASLAGGNQETQYF. The CDR3 DNA follows: TGCAGTGCCAGCCTAGCGGGGGGCAACCAAGAGACCCAGTACTTC.

The chain combines TRBV20-1 with TRBJ1-1; 9 bases map to TRBD1. The CDR3 spans 13 residues. J lost 5 bases, V lost 5 bases, and 6 bases had no gene match. Germline V lookup: CDR1 DFQATT, CDR2 SNEGSKA (reference sequence). DNA for the CDR3: TGCAGTGCTCCCGGGACAGGGAGGACTGAAGCTTTCTTT. Translated: CSAPGTGRTEAFF.

This clonotype showed up many times. The V gene is TRBV10-3, the J gene TRBJ2-2; D gene uncertain. V was trimmed by 6 bases and J by 0 bases, leaving 5 bases between them. This CDR3 has 13 amino acids. Germline-derived CDR1 and CDR2 are ENHRY and SYGVKD. The CDR3 loop reads CAISETNTGELFF. For the CDR3, the DNA is TGTGCCATCAGCGAAACGAACACCGGGGAGCTGTTTTTT.

This clonotype occurred once. One end of the junction is discordant with germline, which a read error may explain. The chain recombines TRBV20-1 with TRBJ1-3, with 7 bases fitting TRBD1. The CDR3 is 14 residues long. CDR1 and CDR2 (germline): DFQATT, SNEGSKA (reference sequence). CDR3 region: CSARQKGAGNTIYF. The CDR3 nucleotides read TGCAGTGCTAGACAAAAGGGGGCTGGGAACACCATATATTTT.